The following is a T cell receptor beta chain sequence with its context. Its antigen is not identified. TCRdb's table, derived via immunoSEQ multiplex PCR, lists solely in-frame clones and lacks some. The sample holds about 2 million clones; about 95% are singletons and the top ten take around 1.1%. Naive-designated CD8 cells lacked CD45RO, were positively enriched for CCR7, and omitted terminally differentiated effector memory CD45RA+ cells. The data stem from a study of shared clonotypes between healthy human individuals. Study context: CD4 naive and CD4 memory each took three plates per donor, while CD8 naive took two and CD8 memory one. Points from the study as a whole: Between a handful of donors, naive CD4 clonotypes were shared at a level of about 5%. Generation probabilities of non-shared clonotypes were lower (relative to those shared by all four donors). Larger richness was generally estimated for naive than memory subsets.

Sequencing used naive CD8+ T cells sorted from blood. The TCR originated in a young man in good health.

The CDR3 protein is CASSFSGGSLAGRTDTQYF. CDR3 coding DNA: TGTGCCAGCAGTTTCTCCGGGGGTTCGCTAGCGGGGAGGACAGATACGCAGTATTTT. The chain couples TRBV27 to TRBJ2-3, with TRBD2 matching over 9 bases. The junction had 16 bases not matched to a gene; V was cut back by 3 bases and J by 3 bases. CDR3 length: 19 amino acids. The germline gives CDR1 MNHEY, CDR2 SMNVEV (reference sequence).